This T cell receptor (beta chain) was sequenced during a study of cytomegalovirus exposure and HLA in healthy donors. Findings of the study overall: Immune exposure information comprised only CMV serostatus. The listing of roughly 160 TCR beta chains classed them as cytomegalovirus-associated. Presence/absence analyses assumed roughly uniform sequencing depth across donors, which may not hold.

The study ran its PCR with 60 Vbeta and 13 Jbeta primers. The data were produced by immunoSEQ multiplex PCR, yet TCRdb's version contains in-frame clones alone and is incomplete. Of 240,000 or so clones listed, 82% are singletons. Worth noting for this clone: Its antigen remains unknown.

Germline CDR1 reads MDHEN; CDR2 reads SYDVKM. V shed 2 bases and J 9 bases; nucleotides not matched to a gene: 12. This CDR3 spans 17 amino acids. The specimen was PBMCs. This chain joins TRBV28 and TRBJ2-1, with 11 nucleotides matching TRBD2. The TCR originated in a woman in her 40s in good health and CMV-seropositive. This CDR3 is CASSLNLPIAGGAEQFF. The CDR3 DNA sequence: TGTGCCAGCAGTTTAAACCTACCCATAGCGGGAGGGGCTGAGCAGTTCTTC. Combining the CDR3 with reference TRBV28 and TRBJ2-1 gives the whole variable domain DVKVTQSSRYLVKRTGEKVFLECVQDMDHENMFWYRQDPGLGLRLIYFSYDVKMKEKGDIPEGYSVSREKKERFSLILESASTNQTSMYLCASSLNLPIAGGAEQFFGPGTRLTVL.